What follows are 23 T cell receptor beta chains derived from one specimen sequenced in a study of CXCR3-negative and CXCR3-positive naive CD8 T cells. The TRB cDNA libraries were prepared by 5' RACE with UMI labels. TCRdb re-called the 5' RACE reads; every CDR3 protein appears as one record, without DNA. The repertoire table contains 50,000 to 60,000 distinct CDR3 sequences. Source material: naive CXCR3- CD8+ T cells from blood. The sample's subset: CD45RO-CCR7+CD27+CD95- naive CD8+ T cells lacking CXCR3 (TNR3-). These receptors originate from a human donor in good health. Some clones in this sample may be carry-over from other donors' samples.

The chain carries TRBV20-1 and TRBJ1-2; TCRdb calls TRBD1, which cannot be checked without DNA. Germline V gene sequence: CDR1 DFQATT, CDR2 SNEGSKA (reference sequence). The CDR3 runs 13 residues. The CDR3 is CSAARGRDYGYTF.

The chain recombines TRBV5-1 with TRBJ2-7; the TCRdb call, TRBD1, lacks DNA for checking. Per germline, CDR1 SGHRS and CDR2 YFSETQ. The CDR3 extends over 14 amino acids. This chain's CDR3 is CASSSRGRTYEQYF.

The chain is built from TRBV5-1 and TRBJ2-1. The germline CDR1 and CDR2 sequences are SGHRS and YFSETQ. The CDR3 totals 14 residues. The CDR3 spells CASSLAGIGNEQFF.

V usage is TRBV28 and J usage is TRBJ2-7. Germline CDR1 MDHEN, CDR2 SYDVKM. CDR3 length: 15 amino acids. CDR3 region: CASSPLNGRAYEQYF.

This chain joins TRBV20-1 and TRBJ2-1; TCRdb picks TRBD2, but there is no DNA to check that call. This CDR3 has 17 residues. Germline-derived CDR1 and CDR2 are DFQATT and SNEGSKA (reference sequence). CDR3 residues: CSAHLAQAGGGLPEQFF.

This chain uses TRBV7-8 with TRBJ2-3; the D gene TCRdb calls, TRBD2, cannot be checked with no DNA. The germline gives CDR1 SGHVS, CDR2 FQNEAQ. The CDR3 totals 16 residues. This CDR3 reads CASSSASGGATDTPYF.

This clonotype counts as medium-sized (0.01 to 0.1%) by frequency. CDR3 protein: CASQTGDDFYEQYF. This sequence joins TRBV5-1 and TRBJ2-7; TCRdb picks TRBD1, but there is no DNA to check that call. Germline V gene data show CDR1 as SGHRS and CDR2 as YFSETQ. The CDR3 is made up of 14 amino acids. Supplemented by reference TRBV5-1 and TRBJ2-7, the full variable domain reads KAGVTQTPRYLIKTRGQQVTLSCSPISGHRSVSWYQQTPGQGLQFLFEYFSETQRNKGNFPGRFSGRQFSNSRSEMNVSTLELGDSALYLCASQTGDDFYEQYFGPGTRLTVT.

CDR3 amino acids: CASSYLTSTEAFF. The chain links TRBV6-5 to TRBJ1-1. The CDR3 runs to 13 residues. Per the germline V gene, CDR1 is MNHEY and CDR2 is SVGAGI.

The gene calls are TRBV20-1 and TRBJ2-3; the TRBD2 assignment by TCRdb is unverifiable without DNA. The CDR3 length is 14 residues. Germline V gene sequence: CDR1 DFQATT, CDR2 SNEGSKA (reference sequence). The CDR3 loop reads CSAYAGGPADTQYF.

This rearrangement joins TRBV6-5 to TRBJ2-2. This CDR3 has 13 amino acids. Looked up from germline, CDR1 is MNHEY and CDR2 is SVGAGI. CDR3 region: CASRTKVTGELFF.

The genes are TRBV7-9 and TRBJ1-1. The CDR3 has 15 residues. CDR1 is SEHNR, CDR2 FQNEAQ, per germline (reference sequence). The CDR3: CASSLTVGLDTEAFF. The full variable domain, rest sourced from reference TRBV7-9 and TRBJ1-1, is DTGVSQNPRHKITKRGQNVTFRCDPISEHNRLYWYRQTLGQGPEFLTYFQNEAQLEKSRLLSDRFSAERPKGSFSTLEIQRTEQGDSAMYLCASSLTVGLDTEAFFGQGTRLTVV.

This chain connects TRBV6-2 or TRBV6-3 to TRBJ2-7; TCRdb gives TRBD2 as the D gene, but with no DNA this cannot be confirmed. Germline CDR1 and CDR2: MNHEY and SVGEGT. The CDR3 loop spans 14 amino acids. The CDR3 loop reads CASSPSGAHYEQYF.

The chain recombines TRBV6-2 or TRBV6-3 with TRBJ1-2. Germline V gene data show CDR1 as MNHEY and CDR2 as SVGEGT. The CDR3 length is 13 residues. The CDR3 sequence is CASSPLEGYGYTF.

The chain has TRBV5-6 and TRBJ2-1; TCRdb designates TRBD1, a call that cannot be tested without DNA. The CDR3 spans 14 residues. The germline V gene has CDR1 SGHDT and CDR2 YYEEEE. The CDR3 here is CASSQTGFGNEQFF. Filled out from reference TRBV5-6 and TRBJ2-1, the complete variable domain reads DAGVTQSPTHLIKTRGQQVTLRCSPKSGHDTVSWYQQALGQGPQFIFQYYEEEERQRGNFPDRFSGHQFPNYSSELNVNALLLGDSALYLCASSQTGFGNEQFFGPGTRLTVL.

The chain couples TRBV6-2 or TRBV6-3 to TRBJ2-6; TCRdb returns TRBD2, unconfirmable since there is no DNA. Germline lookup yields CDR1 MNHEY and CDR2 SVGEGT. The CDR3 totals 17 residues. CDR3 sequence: CASSYALPVSGANVLTF.

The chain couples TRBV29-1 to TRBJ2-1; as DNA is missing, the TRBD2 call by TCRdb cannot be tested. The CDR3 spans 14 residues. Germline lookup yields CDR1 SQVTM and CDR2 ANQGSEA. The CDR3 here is CSVLRQGGYNEQFF.

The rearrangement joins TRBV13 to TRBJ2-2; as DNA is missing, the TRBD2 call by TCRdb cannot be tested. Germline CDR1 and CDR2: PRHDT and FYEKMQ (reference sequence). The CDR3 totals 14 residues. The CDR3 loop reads CASSPSLAPGELFF.

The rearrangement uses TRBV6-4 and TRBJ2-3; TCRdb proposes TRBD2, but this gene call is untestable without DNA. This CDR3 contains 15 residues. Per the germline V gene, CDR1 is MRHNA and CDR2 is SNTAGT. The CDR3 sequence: CASSRGLADTDTQYF.

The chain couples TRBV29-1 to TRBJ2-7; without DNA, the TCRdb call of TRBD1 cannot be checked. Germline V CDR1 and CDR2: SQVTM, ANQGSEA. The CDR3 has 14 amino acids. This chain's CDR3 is CSVEGTGNSYEQYF.

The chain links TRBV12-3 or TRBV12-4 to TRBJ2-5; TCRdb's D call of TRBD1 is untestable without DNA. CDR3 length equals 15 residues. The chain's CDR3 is CASSFSQGASETQYF.

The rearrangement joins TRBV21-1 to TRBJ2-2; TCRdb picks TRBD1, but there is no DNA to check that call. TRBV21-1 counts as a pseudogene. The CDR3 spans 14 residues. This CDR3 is CASSKEGAPGELFF.

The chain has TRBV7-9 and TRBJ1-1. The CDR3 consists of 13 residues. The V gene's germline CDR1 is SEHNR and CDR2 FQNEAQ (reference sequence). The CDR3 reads CASSPVLESEAFF.

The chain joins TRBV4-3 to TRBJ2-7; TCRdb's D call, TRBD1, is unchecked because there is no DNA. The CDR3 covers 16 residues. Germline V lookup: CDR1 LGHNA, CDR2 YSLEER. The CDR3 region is CASSQDPRGPLDEQYF.